Each of the 21 T cell receptor beta chains below was sequenced from the same sample in a study of T cells after yellow fever vaccination. In TCRdb, the 5' RACE reads were re-called with MiXCR into one record per CDR3 protein. The data hold 300,000 to 350,000 distinct CDR3 sequences, with over 3.5% observed a single time. The starting material was PBMCs, obtained 15 days after the yellow fever booster vaccination. Receptor source: a man between 18 and 29 years old who received the YFV17D yellow fever vaccine.

This clonotype was counted many times. This chain links TRBV5-1 with TRBJ2-7; D uncertain. The germline V gene has CDR1 SGHRS and CDR2 YFSETQ. The germline V and J ends were trimmed by 0 bases and 3 bases, with 10 bases remaining between them. The CDR3 length is 14 residues. The CDR3 nucleotides read TGCGCCAGCAGCTTGGTGTCGCCCCACTACGAGCAGTACTTC. Its protein product is CASSLVSPHYEQYF. The variable domain in full, completed from reference TRBV5-1 and TRBJ2-7, reads KAGVTQTPRYLIKTRGQQVTLSCSPISGHRSVSWYQQTPGQGLQFLFEYFSETQRNKGNFPGRFSGRQFSNSRSEMNVSTLELGDSALYLCASSLVSPHYEQYFGPGTRLTVT.

This clonotype was seen repeatedly, ten times or more. This sequence joins TRBV12-3 or TRBV12-4 and TRBJ1-1, with no clear D. Trimming left V 6 bases short and J 5 bases short, with 13 bases between. This CDR3 region has 13 residues. CDR3 region: CASSIESATEAFF. The CDR3 DNA reads as TGTGCCAGCAGCATTGAGTCGGCGACTGAAGCTTTCTTT.

This clonotype appeared many times. V is TRBV20-1 and J is TRBJ2-3; no clear D. V lost 0 bases, J lost 1 base, and 5 bases lay in between. Germline CDR1 and CDR2: DFQATT and SNEGSKA (reference sequence). CDR3 size: 13 residues. The CDR3 DNA reads as TGCAGTGCTAGAGAGGCGGGCACAGATACGCAGTATTTT. Protein: CSAREAGTDTQYF.

This clonotype was recorded many times. The chain couples TRBV6-6 to TRBJ2-7, with D unclear. The germline V and J ends were trimmed by 6 bases and 6 bases, with 12 bases remaining between them. The CDR3 contains 12 residues. In germline, CDR1 is MNHNY, CDR2 SVGAGI (reference sequence). The CDR3: CASSRGPVEQYV. The CDR3, as DNA: TGTGCCAGCAGCCGTGGGCCCGTCGAGCAGTACGTC.

This clonotype came up many times. The chain is built from TRBV4-3 and TRBJ1-6, with D hard to call. The germline V gene has CDR1 LGHNA and CDR2 YSLEER. Deletions cut 3 bases from V and 6 bases from J, with 12 bases between. The CDR3 length is 15 residues. The CDR3 DNA is TGCGCCAGCAGCCAGATGGGAGTCGGTAATTCACCCCTCCACTTT. Its translation is CASSQMGVGNSPLHF.

This sequence joins TRBV10-2 and TRBJ1-1, with 10 bases aligning to TRBD1. CDR1 WSHSY and CDR2 SAAADI come from the germline V gene. Unmatched junction bases numbered 17, after V lost 6 bases and J lost 13 bases. This CDR3 is 15 amino acids long. The CDR3 loop is CASRDTGTGVPAVFF. CDR3 sequence (DNA): TGCGCCAGCAGGGATACCGGGACAGGGGTACCCGCAGTTTTCTTT.

V usage is TRBV14 and J usage is TRBJ1-6; D is ambiguous. With 4 bases removed from V and 8 bases from J, the gap between germline ends came to 12 bases. The CDR3 loop spans 14 amino acids. CDR1 is SGHDN and CDR2 is FVKESK in the germline V gene. The CDR3 here is CASSRANAHSPLHF. Written as DNA, the CDR3 is TGTGCCAGCAGCCGCGCGAATGCGCATTCACCCCTCCACTTT.

This clonotype was seen a few times. The genes are TRBV12-3 or TRBV12-4 and TRBJ1-1; 8 nucleotides line up with TRBD1. Trimming took 5 bases from V and 4 from J; bases not matched to a gene: 9. This CDR3 region has 15 residues. CDR3 sequence (DNA): TGTGCCAGCAGTCTCTCAGGGGGCGGGGGCACTGAAGCTTTCTTT. Protein product: CASSLSGGGGTEAFF.

This clonotype showed up just a few times. The chain links TRBV27 to TRBJ1-5; D is unresolved. V was clipped by 4 bases and J by 1 base, with 8 bases between them. The CDR3 consists of 14 residues. Germline V gene sequence: CDR1 MNHEY, CDR2 SMNVEV (reference sequence). CDR3 amino acids: CASSSARSNQPQHF. CDR3 bases: TGTGCCAGCAGTTCGGCGAGGAGCAATCAGCCCCAGCATTTT.

This clonotype was counted a few times. Here the CDR3 DNA reads TGTGCCAGCAGCGATTACAGGGTGACCGGGGAGCTGTTTTTT. Its protein is CASSDYRVTGELFF. The chain recombines TRBV7-9 with TRBJ2-2; a weak D match, TRBD1 (6 bases). Deletions cut 5 bases from V and 5 bases from J, with 12 bases between. The CDR3 spans 14 residues. Germline values: CDR1 SEHNR, CDR2 FQNEAQ (reference sequence).

The chain links TRBV10-3 to TRBJ2-6; maybe TRBD1 (5 bases). CDR1 and CDR2 (germline): ENHRY, SYGVKD. The CDR3 runs to 16 residues. Between the trimmed V and J ends, which lost 4 bases and 1 base, there was a span of 11 bases. The CDR3 sequence: CAISASRQSGANVLTF. The CDR3 bases are TGTGCCATCAGTGCCTCGCGACAGTCTGGGGCCAACGTCCTGACTTTC.

This clonotype was seen many times. The V call is TRBV7-3, the J call TRBJ2-2; possible D gene TRBD2, 6 bases. CDR3 length equals 15 residues. V shed 2 bases and J shed 2 bases, with 9 bases lying between them. Germline lookup yields CDR1 SGHTA and CDR2 FQGTGA. CDR3 in DNA: TGTGCCAGCAGCTTAGGGGGGTCAAACACCGGGGAGCTGTTTTTT. This sequence encodes CASSLGGSNTGELFF.

This clonotype came up many times. V gene TRBV6-6 combines with J gene TRBJ1-1; D may be TRBD1 (6 bases). The V end was cut by 2 bases, the J end by 8 bases, with 9 bases between. This CDR3 comprises 12 residues. CDR1 and CDR2 (germline): MNHNY, SVGAGI (reference sequence). The CDR3 DNA follows: TGTGCCAGCAGTTACGGGGGCAGAGAAGCTTTCTTT. This encodes CASSYGGREAFF.

The rearrangement links TRBV6-5 to TRBJ2-3, with 10 bases identical to TRBD2. The germline V gene encodes CDR1 MNHEY and CDR2 SVGAGI. The CDR3 loop spans 16 amino acids. The trim removed 6 bases at V and 0 bases at J, leaving 6 bases unmatched. This CDR3 reads CASSRLAGASTDTQYF. The CDR3 region has the DNA TGTGCCAGCAGCCGCCTAGCGGGGGCTAGCACAGATACGCAGTATTTT.

There are many counts of this clonotype. CDR3 sequence reads: CAISESLAQGGYEQYF. The CDR3 DNA is TGTGCCATCAGTGAGTCGTTAGCCCAGGGGGGGTACGAGCAGTACTTC. The chain combines TRBV10-3 with TRBJ2-7; possibly TRBD1 or TRBD2 for D (7 bases each). Germline loops: CDR1 ENHRY, CDR2 SYGVKD. The ends were cut back, 0 bases at V and 4 bases at J, with 16 bases in the middle. CDR3 length equals 16 residues.

This clonotype was detected many times. This chain joins TRBV3-1 and TRBJ2-5; D uncertain. The V and J ends lost 0 bases and 2 bases respectively, with 13 bases between them. Germline V CDR1 and CDR2: LGHDT, YNNKEL (reference sequence). CDR3 length: 16 residues. The chain's CDR3 is CASSQDRRKLQETQYF. The CDR3 region has the DNA TGTGCCAGCAGCCAAGACCGGCGCAAGCTTCAAGAGACCCAGTACTTC.

This clonotype was detected only a few times. The J gene is TRBJ2-3, the V gene TRBV21-1; the table calls TRBD1, which could not be checked here. TRBV21-1 is tagged as a pseudogene. The CDR3 totals 11 residues. CDR3 sequence: CGRGPTDTQYF. The CDR3 nucleotides are TGTGGGAGGGGGCCTACGGATACGCAGTATTTT.

In this sample, this clonotype turned up many times. The chain recombines TRBV7-3 with TRBJ2-5; no clear D. Trimming took 2 bases from V and 5 from J, leaving 12 bases between them. Germline-derived CDR1 and CDR2 are SGHTA and FQGTGA. The CDR3 runs 14 residues. CDR3 bases: TGTGCCAGCAGCTTATTGCCGCTCGGGGAGACCCAGTACTTC. Protein sequence: CASSLLPLGETQYF.

This clonotype has at least ten counts. CDR3 sequence: CASSLRGPAKNIQYF. CDR3 nucleotides: TGTGCCAGCAGTTTAAGGGGACCGGCCAAAAACATTCAGTACTTC. The chain carries TRBV12-3 or TRBV12-4 and TRBJ2-4; D assignment may be TRBD1 or TRBD2 (5 bases each). The CDR3 is 15 residues long. The V end was cut by 2 bases, the J end by 1 base, with 9 bases between.

This clonotype has just a few counts. The chain has TRBV7-8 and TRBJ1-5; no reliable D call. V gave up 2 bases and J gave up 1 base, with 12 bases separating them. Germline CDR1 is SGHVS and CDR2 is FQNEAQ. This CDR3 has 16 amino acids. CDR3 sequence reads: CASSLQPGRSNQPQHF. Written as DNA, the CDR3 is TGTGCCAGCAGCTTACAACCGGGAAGAAGCAATCAGCCCCAGCATTTT.

This clonotype was recorded at least ten times. This chain uses TRBV6-6 with TRBJ1-1; no clear D gene. V was clipped by 2 bases and J by 9 bases, with 10 bases between them. CDR3 length: 12 amino acids. Germline V gene sequence: CDR1 MNHNY, CDR2 SVGAGI (reference sequence). In nucleotides, the CDR3 is TGTGCCAGCAGTTACGGAGGTTACAAAGCTTTCTTT. Its protein product is CASSYGGYKAFF.